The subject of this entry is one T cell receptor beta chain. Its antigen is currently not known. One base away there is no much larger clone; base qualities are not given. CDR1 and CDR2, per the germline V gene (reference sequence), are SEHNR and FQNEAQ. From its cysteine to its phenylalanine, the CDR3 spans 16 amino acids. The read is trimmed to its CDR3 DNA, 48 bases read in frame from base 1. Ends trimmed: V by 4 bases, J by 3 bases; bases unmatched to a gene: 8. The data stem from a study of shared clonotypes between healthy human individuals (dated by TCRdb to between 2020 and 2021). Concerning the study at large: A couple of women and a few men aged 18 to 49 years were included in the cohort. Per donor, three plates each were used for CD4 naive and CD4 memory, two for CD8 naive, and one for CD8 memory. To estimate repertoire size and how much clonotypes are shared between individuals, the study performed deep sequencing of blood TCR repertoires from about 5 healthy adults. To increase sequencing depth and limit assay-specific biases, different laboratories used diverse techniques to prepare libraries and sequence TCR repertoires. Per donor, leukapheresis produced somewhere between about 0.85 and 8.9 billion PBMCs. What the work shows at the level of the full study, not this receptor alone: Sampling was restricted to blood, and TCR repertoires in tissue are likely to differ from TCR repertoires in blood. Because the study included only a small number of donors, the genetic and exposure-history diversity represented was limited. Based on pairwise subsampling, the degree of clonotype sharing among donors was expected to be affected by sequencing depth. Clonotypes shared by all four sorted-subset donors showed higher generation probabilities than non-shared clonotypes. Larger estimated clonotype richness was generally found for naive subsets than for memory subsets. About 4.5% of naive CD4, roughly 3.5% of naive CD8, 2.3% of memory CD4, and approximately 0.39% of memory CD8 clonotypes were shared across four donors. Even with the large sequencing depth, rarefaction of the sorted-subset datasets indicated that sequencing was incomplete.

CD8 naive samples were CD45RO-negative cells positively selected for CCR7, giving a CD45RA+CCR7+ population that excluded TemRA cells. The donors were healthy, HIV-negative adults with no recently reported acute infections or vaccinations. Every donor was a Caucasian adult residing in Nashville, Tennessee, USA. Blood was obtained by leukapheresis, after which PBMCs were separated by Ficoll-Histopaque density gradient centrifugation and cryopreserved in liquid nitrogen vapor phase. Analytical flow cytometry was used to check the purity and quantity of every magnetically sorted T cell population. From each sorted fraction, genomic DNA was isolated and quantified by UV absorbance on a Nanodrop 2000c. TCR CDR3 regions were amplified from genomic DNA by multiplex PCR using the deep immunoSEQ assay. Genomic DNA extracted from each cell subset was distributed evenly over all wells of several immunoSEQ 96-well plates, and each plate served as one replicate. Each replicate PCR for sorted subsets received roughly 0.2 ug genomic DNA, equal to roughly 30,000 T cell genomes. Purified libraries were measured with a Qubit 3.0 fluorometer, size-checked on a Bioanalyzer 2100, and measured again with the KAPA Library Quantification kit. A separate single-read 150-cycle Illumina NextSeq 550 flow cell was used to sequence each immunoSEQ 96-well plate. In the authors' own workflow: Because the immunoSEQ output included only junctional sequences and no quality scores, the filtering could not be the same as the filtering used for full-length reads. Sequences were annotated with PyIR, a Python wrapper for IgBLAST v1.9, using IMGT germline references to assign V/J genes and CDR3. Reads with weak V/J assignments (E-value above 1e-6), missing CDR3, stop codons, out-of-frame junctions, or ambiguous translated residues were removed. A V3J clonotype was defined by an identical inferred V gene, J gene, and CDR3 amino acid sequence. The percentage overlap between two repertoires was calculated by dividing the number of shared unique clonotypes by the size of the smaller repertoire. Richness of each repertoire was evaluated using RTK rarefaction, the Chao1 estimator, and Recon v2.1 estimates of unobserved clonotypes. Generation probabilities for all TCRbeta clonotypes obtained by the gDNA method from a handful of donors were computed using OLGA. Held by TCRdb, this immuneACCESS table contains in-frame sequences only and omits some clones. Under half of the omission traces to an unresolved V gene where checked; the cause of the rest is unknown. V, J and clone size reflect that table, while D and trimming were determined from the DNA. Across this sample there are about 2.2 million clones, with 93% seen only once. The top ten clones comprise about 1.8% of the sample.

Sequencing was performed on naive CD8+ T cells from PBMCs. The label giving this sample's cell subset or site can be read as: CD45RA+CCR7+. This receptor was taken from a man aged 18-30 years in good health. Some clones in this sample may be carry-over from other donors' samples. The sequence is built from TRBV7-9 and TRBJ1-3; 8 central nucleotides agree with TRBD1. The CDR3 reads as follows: CASSWADRAGGNTIYF. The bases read TGTGCCAGCAGCTGGGCGGACAGGGCGGGTGGAAACACCATATATTTT.